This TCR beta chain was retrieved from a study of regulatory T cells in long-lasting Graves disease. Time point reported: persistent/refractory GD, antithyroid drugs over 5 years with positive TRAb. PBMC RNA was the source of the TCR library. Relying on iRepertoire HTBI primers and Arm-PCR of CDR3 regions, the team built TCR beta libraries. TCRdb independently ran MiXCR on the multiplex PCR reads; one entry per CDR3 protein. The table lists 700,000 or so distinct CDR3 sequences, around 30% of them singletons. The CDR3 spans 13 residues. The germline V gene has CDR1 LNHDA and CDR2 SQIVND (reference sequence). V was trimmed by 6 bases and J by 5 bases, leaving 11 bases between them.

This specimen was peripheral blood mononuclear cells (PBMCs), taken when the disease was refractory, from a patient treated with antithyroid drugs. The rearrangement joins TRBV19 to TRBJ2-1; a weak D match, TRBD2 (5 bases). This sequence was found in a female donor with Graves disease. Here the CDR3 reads CASRGSADNEQFF. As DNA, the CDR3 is TGTGCCAGTAGAGGTAGCGCCGACAATGAGCAGTTCTTC. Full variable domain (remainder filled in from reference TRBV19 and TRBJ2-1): DGGITQSPKYLFRKEGQNVTLSCEQNLNHDAMYWYRQDPGQGLRLIYYSQIVNDFQKGDIAEGYSVSREKKESFPLTVTSAQKNPTAFYLCASRGSADNEQFFGPGTRLTVL.